The rows below give T cell receptor beta chains drawn from one sample of a study of technical replicates of blood from a handful of donors. Clones were sequenced by immunoSEQ multiplex PCR, and TCRdb holds only the in-frame ones, with some missing. Here the sample spans tens of thousands of clones, 94% being singletons. The sequenced material came from T cells isolated from PBMCs. These receptors all come from a human donor in good health. Both conserved end residues are part of each CDR3. A D gene is named only where the DNA matches it firmly. Expanded clones are given a class, and other clones once, few, many or no size at all.

D	V	J	size	CDR3	DNA
TRBD2	TRBV7-9	TRBJ2-5	.	CASRRLAGGPPSRETQYF	TGTGCCAGCAGAAGACTAGCGGGAGGGCCGCCCTCCAGGGAGACCCAGTACTTC
.	TRBV11-2	TRBJ2-7	.	CASSLGVLEQYF	TGTGCCAGCAGCTTAGGAGTCCTCGAGCAGTACTTC
.	TRBV6-5	TRBJ1-4	.	CASSYFMGRDEKLFF	TGTGCCAGCAGTTACTTTATGGGGAGAGATGAAAAACTGTTTTTT
.	TRBV10-3	TRBJ1-3	.	CANSLTGFSGNTIYF	TGTGCCAATTCCCTGACAGGATTCTCTGGAAACACCATATATTTT
TRBD2	TRBV27	TRBJ2-2	.	CASTAGLAGGKNTGELFF	TGTGCCAGCACCGCGGGACTAGCGGGAGGGAAAAACACCGGGGAGCTGTTTTTT
.	TRBV6-1	TRBJ2-7	.	CASSEAGHRSSGYEQYF	TGTGCCAGCAGTGAAGCGGGTCACCGTTCGTCGGGCTACGAGCAGTACTTC
TRBD2	TRBV10-3	TRBJ2-1	.	CAIKAGTSGYNEQFF	TGTGCCATCAAAGCCGGGACTAGCGGTTACAATGAGCAGTTCTTC
TRBD1	TRBV7-2	TRBJ1-5	.	CASSGTGQHYQPQHF	TGTGCCAGCAGCGGGACAGGGCAACATTATCAGCCCCAGCATTTT
.	TRBV7-9	TRBJ1-5	.	CASSPNRDQPQHF	TGTGCCAGCAGCCCGAACAGGGATCAGCCCCAGCATTTT
.	TRBV7-8	TRBJ1-5	.	CASSPLDRGSQPQHF	TGTGCCAGCAGCCCCCTGGACAGAGGTAGTCAGCCCCAGCATTTT
.	TRBV9	TRBJ2-7	.	CASSPQGGEQYF	TGTGCCAGCAGCCCACAGGGCGGAGAGCAGTACTTC
TRBD1	TRBV9	TRBJ2-2	.	CASSVTRQGASGELFF	TGTGCCAGCAGCGTAACGAGACAGGGGGCATCGGGGGAGCTGTTTTTT
.	TRBV6-1	TRBJ1-1	.	CASSEGRGMNTEAFF	TGTGCCAGCAGTGAAGGAAGGGGTATGAACACTGAAGCTTTCTTT
.	TRBV2	TRBJ1-2	.	CASRASMSGRFGYTF	TGTGCCAGCAGAGCAAGCATGAGCGGGCGGTTTGGCTACACCTTC
.	TRBV30	TRBJ2-5	.	CACSRDSNILETQYF	TGTGCCTGTAGCCGGGATTCAAATATCTTAGAGACCCAGTACTTC
TRBD2	TRBV7-9	TRBJ2-2	.	CASSSRLAENTGELFF	TGTGCCAGCAGCTCGCGACTAGCGGAGAACACCGGGGAGCTGTTTTTT
.	TRBV7-9	TRBJ1-1	.	CASRPMGPNTEAFF	TGTGCCAGCAGGCCAATGGGGCCGAACACTGAAGCTTTCTTT
TRBD1	TRBV6-1	TRBJ1-2	.	CATRTGLDYGYTF	TGTGCCACTCGGACAGGGTTGGACTATGGCTACACCTTC
.	TRBV29-1	TRBJ2-1	.	CSAVVDSYNEQFF	TGCAGCGCTGTAGTCGACAGTTACAATGAGCAGTTCTTC
.	TRBV7-9	TRBJ2-3	.	CASNLGLRGGDTQYF	TGTGCCAGCAACTTAGGGTTGCGGGGAGGCGATACGCAGTATTTT
.	TRBV5-4	TRBJ1-5	.	CASSLDGGNQPQHF	TGTGCCAGCAGCTTGGATGGGGGGAATCAGCCCCAGCATTTT
TRBD1	TRBV6-5	TRBJ2-7	.	CASSYSKGAGVYEQYF	TGTGCCAGCAGTTACTCGAAGGGGGCAGGGGTGTACGAGCAGTACTTC
TRBD2	TRBV5-1	TRBJ2-7	.	CASSLAIAGDYYEQYF	TGCGCCAGCAGCTTGGCGATAGCGGGGGACTACTACGAGCAGTACTTC
.	TRBV6-1	TRBJ2-7	.	CASSEAYYEQYF	TGTGCCAGCAGTGAAGCTTATTACGAGCAGTACTTC
.	TRBV5-6	TRBJ2-3	.	CASSLASGKQYF	TGTGCCAGCAGCTTGGCTTCTGGCAAGCAGTATTTT
TRBD2	TRBV5-1	TRBJ2-5	.	CASSKGGGTNQETQYF	TGCGCCAGCAGCAAGGGCGGGGGTACTAACCAAGAGACCCAGTACTTC
TRBD2	TRBV4-1	TRBJ2-5	once	CASSQGSPPRTSGEGTGETQYF	TGCGCCAGCAGCCAAGGGAGCCCCCCTAGGACTAGCGGGGAGGGAACAGGAGAGACCCAGTACTTC
.	TRBV4-1	TRBJ1-2	.	CASSLRVVREGYGYTF	TGCGCCAGCAGCCTAAGGGTGGTCAGGGAGGGCTATGGCTACACCTTC
.	TRBV2	TRBJ1-5	.	CASSLGGLQEPQHF	TGTGCCAGCAGTCTGGGGGGTCTGCAGGAGCCCCAGCATTTT
.	TRBV5-4	TRBJ1-3	.	CASSLALGADTSGNTIYF	TGTGCCAGCAGCCTGGCGTTGGGAGCCGATACCTCTGGAAACACCATATATTTT
.	TRBV30	TRBJ2-7	.	CAWSRGGANEQYF	TGTGCCTGGAGCCGTGGGGGGGCGAACGAGCAGTACTTC
.	TRBV4-1	TRBJ2-7	.	CASSRGSPPSSVSFSYEQYF	TGCGCCAGCAGCCGCGGCAGCCCCCCTTCTAGCGTTTCTTTTTCCTACGAGCAGTACTTC